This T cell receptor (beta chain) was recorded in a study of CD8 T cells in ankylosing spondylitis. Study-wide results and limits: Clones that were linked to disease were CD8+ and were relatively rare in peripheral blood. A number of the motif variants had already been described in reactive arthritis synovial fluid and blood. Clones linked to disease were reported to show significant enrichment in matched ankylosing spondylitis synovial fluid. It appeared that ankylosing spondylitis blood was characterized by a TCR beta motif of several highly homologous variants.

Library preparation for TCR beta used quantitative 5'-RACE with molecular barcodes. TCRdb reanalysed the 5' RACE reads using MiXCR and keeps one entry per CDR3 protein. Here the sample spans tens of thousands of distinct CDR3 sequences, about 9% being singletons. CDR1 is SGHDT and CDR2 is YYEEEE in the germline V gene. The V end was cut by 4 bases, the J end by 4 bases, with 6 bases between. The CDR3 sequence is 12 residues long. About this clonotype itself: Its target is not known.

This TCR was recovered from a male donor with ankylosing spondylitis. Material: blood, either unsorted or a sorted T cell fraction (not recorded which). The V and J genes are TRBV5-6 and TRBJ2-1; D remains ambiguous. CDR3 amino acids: CASSVTYNEQFF. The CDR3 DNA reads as TGTGCCAGCAGCGTAACTTACAATGAGCAGTTCTTC.